This T cell receptor beta chain was recovered during a study of blood T cells in healthy people across ages. Germline-derived CDR1 and CDR2 are SGHRS and YFSETQ. With 4 bases removed from V and 6 bases from J, the gap between germline ends came to 16 bases. The CDR3 loop spans 14 amino acids. Primed by a sample-barcoded 5' primer and a J-beta primer mix, a second PCR proceeded for 7 to 11 cycles. Each of the cDNA molecules was tagged by a template-switch adaptor with 12 random nucleotides. In TCRdb, the 5' RACE reads were re-called with MiXCR into one record per CDR3 protein. This sample has 1.5 million to 2 million distinct CDR3 sequences, with about 28% found just once. This clonotype was seen a handful of times.

Input material: blood. The receptor comes from a woman in her 30s in good health. This chain links TRBV5-1 with TRBJ1-2; D gene ambiguous. For the CDR3, the DNA is TGCGCCAGCAGCCCGACTAATACAGTAGATGGCTACACCTTC. This sequence encodes CASSPTNTVDGYTF.